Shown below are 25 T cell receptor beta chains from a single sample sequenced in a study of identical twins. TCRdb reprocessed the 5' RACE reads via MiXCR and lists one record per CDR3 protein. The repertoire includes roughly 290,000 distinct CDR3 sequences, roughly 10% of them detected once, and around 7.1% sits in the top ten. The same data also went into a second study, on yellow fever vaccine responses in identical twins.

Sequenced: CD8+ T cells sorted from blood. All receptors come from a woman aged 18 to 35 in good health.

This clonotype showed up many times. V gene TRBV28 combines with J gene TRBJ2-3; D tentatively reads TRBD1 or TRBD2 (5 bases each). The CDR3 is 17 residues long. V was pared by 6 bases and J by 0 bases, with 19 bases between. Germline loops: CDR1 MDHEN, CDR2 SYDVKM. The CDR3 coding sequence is TGTGCCAGCAGCGCTCTAAGGGACGGCCCTAGCACAGATACGCAGTATTTT. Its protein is CASSALRDGPSTDTQYF.

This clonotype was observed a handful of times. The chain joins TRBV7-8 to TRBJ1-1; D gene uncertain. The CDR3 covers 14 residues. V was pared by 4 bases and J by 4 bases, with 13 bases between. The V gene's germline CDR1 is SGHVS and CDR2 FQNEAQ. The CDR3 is CASSSEEGSTEAFF. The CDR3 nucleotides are TGTGCCAGCAGCTCCGAAGAGGGTAGCACTGAAGCTTTCTTT.

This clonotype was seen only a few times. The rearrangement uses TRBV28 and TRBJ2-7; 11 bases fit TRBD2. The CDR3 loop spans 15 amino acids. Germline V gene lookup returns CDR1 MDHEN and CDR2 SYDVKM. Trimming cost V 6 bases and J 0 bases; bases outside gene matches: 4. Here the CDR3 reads CASRTLAGDSYEQYF. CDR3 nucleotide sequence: TGTGCCAGCAGAACACTAGCGGGAGACTCCTACGAGCAGTACTTC.

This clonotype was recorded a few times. The CDR3 here is CSAGSGRSYNEQFF. CDR3 coding DNA: TGCAGCGCCGGGAGCGGGAGATCCTACAATGAGCAGTTCTTC. This chain connects TRBV29-1 to TRBJ2-1, with 8 bases matching TRBD2. Germline V gives CDR1 SQVTM, CDR2 ANQGSEA. This CDR3 has 14 residues. V lost 7 bases, J lost 1 base, and 6 bases stayed unmatched.

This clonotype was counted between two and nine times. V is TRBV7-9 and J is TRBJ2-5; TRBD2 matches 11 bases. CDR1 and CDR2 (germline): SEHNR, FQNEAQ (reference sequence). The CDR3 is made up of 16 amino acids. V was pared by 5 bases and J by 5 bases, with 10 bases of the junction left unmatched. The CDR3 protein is CASSPLAGGLVETQYF. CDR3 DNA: TGTGCCAGCAGCCCCCTAGCGGGGGGCCTGGTGGAGACCCAGTACTTC.

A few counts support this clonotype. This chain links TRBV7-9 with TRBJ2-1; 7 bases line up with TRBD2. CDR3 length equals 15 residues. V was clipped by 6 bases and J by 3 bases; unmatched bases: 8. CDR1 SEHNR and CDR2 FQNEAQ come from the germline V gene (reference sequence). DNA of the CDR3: TGTGCCAGCAGTTCGTCCCTAGCGGACTACAATGAGCAGTTCTTC. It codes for CASSSSLADYNEQFF.

The CDR3 DNA reads TGTGCCAGCAGTTTCGGGCAGGGGGTTCAGCCCCAGCATTTT. Translated, it gives CASSFGQGVQPQHF. The chain employs TRBV12-3 or TRBV12-4 and TRBJ1-5; 7 positions match TRBD1. J gave up 6 bases and V 3 bases, and 5 bases lay outside the gene matches. The CDR3 covers 14 residues.

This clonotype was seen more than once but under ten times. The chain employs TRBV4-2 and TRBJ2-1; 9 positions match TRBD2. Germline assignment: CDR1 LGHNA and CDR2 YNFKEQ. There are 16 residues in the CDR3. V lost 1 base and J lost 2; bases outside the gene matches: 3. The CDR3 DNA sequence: TGTGCCAGCAGCCAAGTAGCGGGAGTCGCCTACAATGAGCAGTTCTTC. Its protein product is CASSQVAGVAYNEQFF.

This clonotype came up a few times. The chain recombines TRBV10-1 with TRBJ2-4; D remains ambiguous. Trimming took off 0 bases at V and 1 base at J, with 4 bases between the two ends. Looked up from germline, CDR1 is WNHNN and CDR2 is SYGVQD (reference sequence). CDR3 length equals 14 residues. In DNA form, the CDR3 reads TGCGCCAGCAGTGAGTCTTTGGCCAAAAACATTCAGTACTTC. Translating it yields CASSESLAKNIQYF.

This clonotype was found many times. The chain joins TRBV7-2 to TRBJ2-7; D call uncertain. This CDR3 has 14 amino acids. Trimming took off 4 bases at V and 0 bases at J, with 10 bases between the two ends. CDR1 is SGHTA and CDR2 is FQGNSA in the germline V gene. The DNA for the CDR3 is TGTGCCAGCAGCTCCTGGGCAGACTCCTACGAGCAGTACTTC. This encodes CASSSWADSYEQYF.

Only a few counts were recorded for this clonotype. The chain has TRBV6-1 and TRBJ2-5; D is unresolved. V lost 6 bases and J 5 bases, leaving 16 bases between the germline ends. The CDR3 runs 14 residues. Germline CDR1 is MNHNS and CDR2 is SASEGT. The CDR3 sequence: CASSRDTWAETQYF. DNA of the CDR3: TGTGCCAGCAGCCGCGACACCTGGGCGGAGACCCAGTACTTC.

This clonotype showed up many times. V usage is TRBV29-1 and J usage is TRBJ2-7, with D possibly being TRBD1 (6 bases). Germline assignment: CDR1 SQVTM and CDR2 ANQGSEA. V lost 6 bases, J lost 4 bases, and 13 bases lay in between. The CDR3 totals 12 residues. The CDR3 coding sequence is TGCAGCGTGATCCGGGACACTTACGAGCAGTACTTC. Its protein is CSVIRDTYEQYF.

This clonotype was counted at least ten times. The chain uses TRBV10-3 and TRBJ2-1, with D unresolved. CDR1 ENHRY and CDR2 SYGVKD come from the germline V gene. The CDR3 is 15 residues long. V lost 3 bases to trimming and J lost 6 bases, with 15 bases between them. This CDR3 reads CAISDRLKSFNEQFF. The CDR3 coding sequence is TGTGCCATCAGTGACCGTCTGAAGTCTTTCAATGAGCAGTTCTTC.

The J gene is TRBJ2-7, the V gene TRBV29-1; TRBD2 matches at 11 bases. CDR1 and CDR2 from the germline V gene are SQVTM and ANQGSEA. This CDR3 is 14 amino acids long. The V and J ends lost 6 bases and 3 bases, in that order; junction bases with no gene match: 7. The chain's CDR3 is CSVDLAGGGYEQYF. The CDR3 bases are TGCAGCGTAGACTTAGCGGGAGGGGGCTACGAGCAGTACTTC.

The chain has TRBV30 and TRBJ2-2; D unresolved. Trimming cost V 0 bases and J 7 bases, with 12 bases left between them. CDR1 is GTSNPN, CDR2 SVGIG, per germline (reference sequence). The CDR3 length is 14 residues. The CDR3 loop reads CAWSVLGLNGELFF. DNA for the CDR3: TGTGCCTGGAGTGTTTTGGGTTTGAACGGGGAGCTGTTTTTT.

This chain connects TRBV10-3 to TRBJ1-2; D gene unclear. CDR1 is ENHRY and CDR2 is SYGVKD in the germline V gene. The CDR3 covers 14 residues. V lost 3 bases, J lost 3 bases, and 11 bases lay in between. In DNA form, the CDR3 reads TGTGCCATCAGTGACCAGGAGTTAGACTATGGCTACACCTTC. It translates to CAISDQELDYGYTF.

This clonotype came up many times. The CDR3 DNA sequence: TGTGCCAGCAGTTTGCAGGGGAGTTTGAACGAGCAGTACTTC. As protein: CASSLQGSLNEQYF. V is TRBV27 and J is TRBJ2-7; the D gene is possibly TRBD1 (6 bases). The germline V and J ends were trimmed by 3 bases and 5 bases, with 14 bases remaining between them. CDR3 size: 14 residues. Per germline, CDR1 MNHEY and CDR2 SMNVEV (reference sequence).

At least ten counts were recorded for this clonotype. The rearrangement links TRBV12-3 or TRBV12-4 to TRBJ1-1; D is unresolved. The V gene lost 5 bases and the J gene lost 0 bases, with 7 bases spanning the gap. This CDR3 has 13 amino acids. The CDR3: CASSPPMNTEAFF. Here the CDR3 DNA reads TGTGCCAGCAGTCCGCCTATGAACACTGAAGCTTTCTTT.

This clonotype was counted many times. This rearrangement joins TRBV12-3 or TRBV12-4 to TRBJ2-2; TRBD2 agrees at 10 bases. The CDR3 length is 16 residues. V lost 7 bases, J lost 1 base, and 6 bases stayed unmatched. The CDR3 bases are TGTGCCAGCACACCCTTAGCGGGGGGGAACACCGGGGAGCTGTTTTTT. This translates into CASTPLAGGNTGELFF.

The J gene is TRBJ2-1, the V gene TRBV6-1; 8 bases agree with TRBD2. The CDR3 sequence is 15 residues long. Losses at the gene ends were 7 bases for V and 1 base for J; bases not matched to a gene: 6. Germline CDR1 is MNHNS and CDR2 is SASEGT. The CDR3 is CASMISGVSYNEQFF. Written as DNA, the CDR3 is TGTGCCAGCATGATTAGCGGGGTTTCCTACAATGAGCAGTTCTTC.

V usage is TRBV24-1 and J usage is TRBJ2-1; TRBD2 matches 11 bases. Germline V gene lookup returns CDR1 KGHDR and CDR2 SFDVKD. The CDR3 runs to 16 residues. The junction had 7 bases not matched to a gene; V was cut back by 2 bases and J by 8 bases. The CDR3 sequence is CATSDSSSGRPYEQFF. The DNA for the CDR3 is TGTGCCACCAGTGATTCGTCTAGCGGGAGGCCCTATGAGCAGTTCTTC.

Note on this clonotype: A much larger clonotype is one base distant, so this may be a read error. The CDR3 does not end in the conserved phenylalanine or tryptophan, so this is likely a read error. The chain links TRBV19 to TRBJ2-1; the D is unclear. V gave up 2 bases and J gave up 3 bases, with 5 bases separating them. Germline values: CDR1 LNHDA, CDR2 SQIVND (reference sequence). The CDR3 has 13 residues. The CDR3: CASSITVYNEQFI. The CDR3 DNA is TGTGCCAGTAGTATAACGGTCTACAATGAGCAGTTCATC.

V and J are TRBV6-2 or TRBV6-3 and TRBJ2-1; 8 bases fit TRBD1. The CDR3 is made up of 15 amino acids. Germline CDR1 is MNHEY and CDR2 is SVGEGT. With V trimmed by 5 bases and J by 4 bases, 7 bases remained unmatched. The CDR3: CASSTQGVGYNEQFF. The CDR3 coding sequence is TGTGCCAGCAGTACACAGGGGGTAGGGTACAATGAGCAGTTCTTC.

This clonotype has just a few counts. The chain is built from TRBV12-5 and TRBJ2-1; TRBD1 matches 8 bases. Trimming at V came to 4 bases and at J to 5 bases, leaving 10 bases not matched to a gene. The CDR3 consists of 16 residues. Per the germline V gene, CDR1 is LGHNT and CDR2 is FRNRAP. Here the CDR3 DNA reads TGTGCTAGTGGTTGGATGGGACAGGACCGACACAATGAGCAGTTCTTC. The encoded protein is CASGWMGQDRHNEQFF.

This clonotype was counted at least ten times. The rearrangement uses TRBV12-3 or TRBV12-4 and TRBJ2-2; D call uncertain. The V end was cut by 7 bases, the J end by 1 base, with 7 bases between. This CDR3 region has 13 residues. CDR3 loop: CASINQNTGELFF. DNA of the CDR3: TGTGCCAGCATTAACCAGAACACCGGGGAGCTGTTTTTT.